These T cell receptor beta chains were read from a single sample in a study of T cells after yellow fever vaccination. TCRdb processed the 5' RACE reads anew with MiXCR; each CDR3 protein has one entry. The data contain 450,000 to 550,000 distinct CDR3 sequences, 21% of them singletons. Here the sequenced sample was PBMCs, taken roughly 20 days after the first yellow fever vaccination. The receptors were sampled from a man between 18 and 29 years old who received the YFV17D yellow fever vaccine. Each CDR3 is given with its conserved first and last residue. A D gene is named only where the DNA matches it firmly. Only part of the rows carry a size: once, few, many, or a class if the clone is expanded.

j_call	clone_size	d_call	v_call	cdr3_nt	cdr3_aa
TRBJ2-5	NA	TRBD2	TRBV10-3	TGTGCCATCAGTGAGTCGCGGTGGGGACTACCCCCGAAAACCCAGTACTTC	CAISESRWGLPPKTQYF
TRBJ2-5	few	NA	TRBV7-9	TGTGCCAGCAGCTTAATTACGCAGGGTAGAGAGACCCAGTACTTC	CASSLITQGRETQYF
TRBJ1-2	few	NA	TRBV7-9	TGTGCCAGCAACTTAATGGATAATGGCTACACCTTC	CASNLMDNGYTF
TRBJ1-1	few	NA	TRBV12-3/TRBV12-4	TGTGCCACCACAAACGCGCGTACAGGGGAAGCTTTCTTT	CATTNARTGEAFF
TRBJ2-1	few	NA	TRBV5-1	TGCGCCAGCAGCCTGGACACGACCAATGAGCAGTTCTTC	CASSLDTTNEQFF
TRBJ1-1	few	NA	TRBV5-4	TGTGCCAGCAGTTCGGACAGACCCAGGAACACTGAAGCTTTCTTT	CASSSDRPRNTEAFF
TRBJ1-1	few	NA	TRBV7-9	TGTGCCAGCGGACCAGGGATGCGCACTGAAGCTTTCTTT	CASGPGMRTEAFF
TRBJ2-6	NA	NA	TRBV4-1	TGCGCCAGCAGCCATCTAGGCTCTGGGGCCAACGTCCTGACTTTC	CASSHLGSGANVLTF
TRBJ2-6	once	NA	TRBV7-3	TGTGCCAGCAGACTAAACCGGGACACCTCTGGGGCCAACGTCCTGACTTTC	CASRLNRDTSGANVLTF
TRBJ1-3	few	NA	TRBV29-1	TGCAGCGTAACACGGGACTTCCCTGGAAACACCATATATTTT	CSVTRDFPGNTIYF
TRBJ1-2	few	NA	TRBV12-3/TRBV12-4	TGTGCCAGCAGTTTCGGAGAGGCCAACTACACCTTC	CASSFGEANYTF
TRBJ2-3	many	NA	TRBV4-1	TGCGCCAGCAGCCCAAGGTGGGTCAGCACAGATACGCAGTATTTT	CASSPRWVSTDTQYF
TRBJ2-5	NA	NA	TRBV3-1	TGTGCCAGCAGCCAAGAGGACTCCCGTAAAGAGACCCAGTACTTC	CASSQEDSRKETQYF
TRBJ2-7	few	NA	TRBV6-6	TGTGCCAGCAGTCCACAGGGAACCGAGCAGTACTTC	CASSPQGTEQYF
TRBJ2-7	NA	NA	TRBV21-1	TGTGCCAGCAGCAAATCGGACAGGGCTTGCTACGAGCAGTACTTC	CASSKSDRACYEQYF
TRBJ2-1	once	NA	TRBV7-9	TGTGCCAGCAGCTTAGGGTTTAGCGACTACAATGAGCAGTTCTTC	CASSLGFSDYNEQFF
TRBJ1-1	many	NA	TRBV7-9	TGTGCCAGCAGCTTAGGACAGGCGGCTGAAGCTTTCTTT	CASSLGQAAEAFF
TRBJ1-2	NA	NA	TRBV5-1	TGCGCCAGCAGCTTGACAGCAGGCAACTATGGCTACACCTTC	CASSLTAGNYGYTF
TRBJ1-1	few	NA	TRBV29-1	TGCAGCGTTCGACGGAGCCTCGGGAACACTGAAGCTTTCTTT	CSVRRSLGNTEAFF
TRBJ2-1	few	NA	TRBV12-3/TRBV12-4	TGTGCCAGCAGTTTCGGGTCAGGACAGAGGTCCTACAATGAGCAGTTCTTC	CASSFGSGQRSYNEQFF
TRBJ2-2	NA	NA	TRBV7-2	TGTGCCAGCAGTAGGGACTTAGACCCCCCCGGGGAGCTGTTTTTT	CASSRDLDPPGELFF
TRBJ2-1	few	TRBD2	TRBV12-3/TRBV12-4	TGTGCCAGCTCCCTCGGGGGGGCGCGGGAGCAGTTCTTC	CASSLGGAREQFF
TRBJ2-2	few	NA	TRBV5-1	TGCGCCAGCAGGGGTCGAGCGTCCGGGGAGCTGTTTTTT	CASRGRASGELFF
TRBJ2-3	NA	TRBD1	TRBV29-1	TGCAGCGTTCGTTGGACAGGGAGCACAGATACGCAGTATTTT	CSVRWTGSTDTQYF
TRBJ1-4	NA	TRBD1	TRBV5-1	TGCGCCAGCAGCTGGGGACAGAGAAATGACAAACTGTTTTTT	CASSWGQRNDKLFF
TRBJ2-2	NA	NA	TRBV6-1	TGTGCCAGCAGCCCACAGTGGGTGACCGGGGAGCTGTTTTTT	CASSPQWVTGELFF
TRBJ2-3	NA	TRBD2	TRBV5-5	TGTTCCAGCACCACCCGACTAGCGGGGATCACAGATACGCAGTATTTT	CSSTTRLAGITDTQYF
TRBJ2-2	NA	NA	TRBV28	TGTGCCAGCAGTTTAGGGACCCGGTTGACCGGGGAGCTGTTTTTT	CASSLGTRLTGELFF
TRBJ2-7	NA	NA	TRBV19	TGTGCCAGTAGTATGGCTAACAACTACGAGCAGTACTTC	CASSMANNYEQYF
TRBJ1-1	many	TRBD1	TRBV5-1	TGCGCCAGCGGCGGGGGGACAGGGAGGACTGAAGCTTTCTTT	CASGGGTGRTEAFF
TRBJ2-1	NA	TRBD1	TRBV18	TGTGCCAGCTCACCGAGTTTCGGGACAGCCGTTTACAATGAGCAGTTCTTC	CASSPSFGTAVYNEQFF
TRBJ1-3	NA	NA	TRBV3-1	TGTGCCAGCAGCCAAGGGGTCTCTGGAAACACCATATATTTT	CASSQGVSGNTIYF
TRBJ1-2	NA	TRBD1	TRBV28	TGTGCCACGACAGGGCCTAACTATGGCTACACCTTC	CATTGPNYGYTF
TRBJ2-5	NA	TRBD2	TRBV27	TGTGCCAGCAGTCCACGGTCCGGGGGGGCCCACCAAGAGACCCAGTACTTC	CASSPRSGGAHQETQYF
TRBJ2-2	NA	NA	TRBV5-4	TGTGCCAGCAGTCCGATCGGGGCGGGGGCCCAAAACACCGGGGAGCTGTTTTTT	CASSPIGAGAQNTGELFF
TRBJ2-5	NA	NA	TRBV10-3	TGTGCCATCAGTGAATCGGTGTCTGGGACCCAGTACTTC	CAISESVSGTQYF
TRBJ2-7	NA	NA	TRBV7-9	TGTGCCAGCAGCCCCACGGCAGGCCCGACTCCCTACGAGCAGTACTTC	CASSPTAGPTPYEQYF
TRBJ2-3	few	NA	TRBV7-3	TGTGCCAGCAGCTCCAGGTCGGGGGGCGCAGATACGCAGTATTTT	CASSSRSGGADTQYF
TRBJ2-3	NA	TRBD1	TRBV9	TGTGCCAGCAGCGTAGGGACAGGGTCTAGCACAGATACGCAGTATTTT	CASSVGTGSSTDTQYF
TRBJ1-6	NA	NA	TRBV7-2	TGTGCCAGCAGCTCGATGGGCTGGGCCTATTCACCCCTCCACTTT	CASSSMGWAYSPLHF
TRBJ2-2	NA	NA	TRBV3-1	TGTGCCAGCACCCCCACCGTCACCGGGGAGCTGTTTTTT	CASTPTVTGELFF
TRBJ2-6	few	TRBD1	TRBV27	TGTGCCAGCAGTTCCTGGGACAGGGGGAACCACCGTTCTGGGGCCAACGTCCTGACTTTC	CASSSWDRGNHRSGANVLTF
TRBJ1-5	few	TRBD1	TRBV7-8	TGTGCCAGCAGCCTCTGGACAGGGCGTAAAGTTCAGCCCCAGCATTTT	CASSLWTGRKVQPQHF
TRBJ2-2	NA	NA	TRBV5-1	TGCGCCAGCAGCCCCGCAGGGCCCACCGGGGAGCTGTTTTTT	CASSPAGPTGELFF
TRBJ1-2	NA	NA	TRBV14	TGTGCCAGCAGCCAATCGAATTACGGGGGTTTAGGCTACACCTTC	CASSQSNYGGLGYTF
TRBJ1-1	NA	NA	TRBV25-1	TGTGCCAGCAGTGAACAGGCCCTCACTGAAGCTTTCTTT	CASSEQALTEAFF
TRBJ2-2	NA	TRBD2	TRBV3-1	TGTGCCAGCAGCCAAGTGGATGGAGCGACTAGCGGACACACCGGGGAGCTGTTTTTT	CASSQVDGATSGHTGELFF
TRBJ1-6	few	NA	TRBV20-1	TGCAGTGCGGTACAGGGTAATTCACCCCTCCACTTT	CSAVQGNSPLHF
TRBJ1-6	NA	TRBD1	TRBV6-1	TGTGCCAGCAGCCGTGACAGGGAAGATTCACCCCTCCACTTT	CASSRDREDSPLHF
TRBJ1-1	NA	TRBD1	TRBV7-8	TGTGCCAGCAGCCTGACAGGGGGCGTCACTGAAGCTTTCTTT	CASSLTGGVTEAFF
TRBJ2-6	NA	NA	TRBV29-1	TGCAGCGTTGAAACGGGGGGCCTCTCTGGGGCCAACGTCCTGACTTTC	CSVETGGLSGANVLTF
TRBJ2-5	few	NA	TRBV11-1	TGTGCCAGCAAAACGACAGGTTTTCTTCAAGAGACCCAGTACTTC	CASKTTGFLQETQYF
TRBJ2-7	NA	NA	TRBV9	TGTGCCAGCAGCGTTGGCAGCTCCTCCTCCTACGAGCAGTACTTC	CASSVGSSSSYEQYF